A single sample is the source of the 11 T cell receptor beta chains below, sequenced in a study of cytomegalovirus exposure and HLA in healthy donors. Primers included in the PCR were 60 Vbeta and 13 Jbeta primers. The data were produced by immunoSEQ multiplex PCR, yet TCRdb's version contains in-frame clones alone and is incomplete. The sample lists roughly 150,000 clones, 73% seen once, with under 7% in the top ten. The sequencing input was PBMCs. The receptors were gathered from a woman younger than 35 in good health and CMV-seropositive.

The rearrangement links TRBV20-1 to TRBJ2-3; perhaps TRBD1 as D (5 bases). Germline V gives CDR1 DFQATT, CDR2 SNEGSKA (reference sequence). CDR3 length: 11 residues. V lost 6 bases and J 8 bases, leaving 12 bases between the germline ends. CDR3 protein: CSAREFGTQYF. The DNA of the CDR3 is TGCAGTGCCAGGGAATTCGGTACGCAGTATTTT.

The chain employs TRBV6-1 and TRBJ2-7, with TRBD1 matching 10 bases. Germline CDR1 is MNHNS and CDR2 is SASEGT. The CDR3 runs 15 residues. Trimming removed 1 base from V and 4 bases from J; junction bases left unmatched: 4. CDR3 protein: CASSEVGTGAYEQYF. The CDR3 DNA follows: TGTGCCAGCAGTGAAGTCGGGACAGGGGCGTACGAGCAGTACTTC.

The V and J genes are TRBV2 and TRBJ2-7, with D tentatively TRBD2 (6 bases). Germline V lookup: CDR1 SNHLY, CDR2 FYNNEI. V was clipped by 6 bases and J by 0 bases, with 9 bases between them. The CDR3 contains 13 residues. CDR3 loop: CASSQGLSYEQYF. In DNA form, the CDR3 reads TGTGCCAGCAGCCAGGGACTCTCCTACGAGCAGTACTTC.

This chain links TRBV6-6 with TRBJ2-3; no clear D gene. The germline gives CDR1 MNHNY, CDR2 SVGAGI (reference sequence). Deletions cut 4 bases from V and 2 bases from J, with 7 bases between. The length of the CDR3 is 13 residues. CDR3 nucleotides: TGTGCCAGCAGTTCTCCCTCCACAGATACGCAGTATTTT. Amino acid sequence: CASSSPSTDTQYF.

The rearrangement uses TRBV28 and TRBJ2-5; TRBD1 aligns across 9 bases. Trimming removed 4 bases from V and 0 bases from J; junction bases left unmatched: 3. Germline assignment: CDR1 MDHEN and CDR2 SYDVKM. The CDR3 is 15 amino acids. The CDR3 nucleotides are TGTGCCAGCAGTTACAGGGGGCGCGACCAAGAGACCCAGTACTTC. This codes for CASSYRGRDQETQYF.

The chain combines TRBV15 with TRBJ1-3; TRBD1 matches 8 bases. V lost 4 bases, J lost 1 base, and 3 bases stayed unmatched. Germline CDR1 reads LNHNV; CDR2 reads YYDKDF (reference sequence). The CDR3 has 15 amino acids. CDR3 DNA sequence: TGTGCCACCAGCATGCAGGGGGCGTCTGGAAACACCATATATTTT. This codes for CATSMQGASGNTIYF.

This sequence joins TRBV18 and TRBJ2-5; D is possibly TRBD2 (6 bases). Germline values: CDR1 KGHSH, CDR2 LQKENI. Trimming removed 3 bases at V and 8 bases at J, with 19 bases between. This CDR3 contains 15 residues. The CDR3 reads CASSPLPPGVETQYF. The CDR3 region has the DNA TGTGCCAGCTCACCTCTCCCCCCGGGGGTTGAAACCCAGTACTTC.

CDR3 bases: TGTGCCAGCAGCCCGCCGGACAGGGCCTCCTACGAGCAGTACTTC. Protein: CASSPPDRASYEQYF. The V gene is TRBV7-3, the J gene TRBJ2-7; 8 bases are shared with TRBD1. The CDR3 is 15 amino acids. Trimming at V came to 5 bases and at J to 0 bases, leaving 6 bases not matched to a gene. Germline assignment: CDR1 SGHTA and CDR2 FQGTGA.

The chain uses TRBV7-2 and TRBJ1-2, with 10 bases that match TRBD1. The CDR3 is 15 residues long. V gave up 5 bases and J gave up 8 bases; unmatched junction bases: 11. Germline V gene lookup returns CDR1 SGHTA and CDR2 FQGNSA. CDR3 sequence reads: CASSPTDRGRLGYTF. In DNA, the CDR3 is TGTGCCAGCAGCCCGACCGACAGGGGGCGTCTGGGCTACACCTTC.

The V gene is TRBV7-3, the J gene TRBJ2-3; tentative D call: TRBD2 (6 bases). CDR3 length: 15 residues. Deletions cut 1 base from V and 2 bases from J, with 10 bases between. Germline V gene data show CDR1 as SGHTA and CDR2 as FQGTGA. CDR3 region: CASSLNGGVTDTQYF. The CDR3 coding sequence is TGTGCCAGCAGCTTAAATGGCGGGGTCACAGATACGCAGTATTTT. Together with reference TRBV7-3 and TRBJ2-3, the CDR3 gives the full variable domain: GAGVSQTPSNKVTEKGKYVELRCDPISGHTALYWYRQSLGQGPEFLIYFQGTGAADDSGLPNDRFFAVRPEGSVSTLKIQRTERGDSAVYLCASSLNGGVTDTQYFGPGTRLTVL.

The gene calls are TRBV30 and TRBJ1-5; TRBD1 matches 11 bases. The CDR3 sequence is 15 residues long. CDR1 is GTSNPN, CDR2 SVGIG, per germline (reference sequence). With V trimmed by 4 bases and J by 4 bases, 6 bases remained unmatched. The CDR3 sequence: CAWNHGQGANQPQHF. The CDR3 nucleotides read TGTGCCTGGAATCATGGACAGGGGGCAAATCAGCCCCAGCATTTT.